The rows below give T cell receptor beta chains drawn from one sample of a study of cytomegalovirus exposure and HLA in healthy donors. Assay: immunoSEQ multiplex PCR; the TCRdb copy retains only in-frame clones and omits some. Of 190,000 or so clones listed, about 80% were seen once; the top ten hold around 2.8%. Material for sequencing was PBMCs. The receptors derive from a woman under 30 in good health and CMV-seropositive. The CDR3 runs from the conserved cysteine through the conserved F or W. D genes are given only for firm matches. Only some rows state a clone size, as once, few, many or a class for expanded clones.

cdr3_nt: TGTGCCAGCAGCGTAGATGTGAGGGCTGAAGCTTTCTTT; cdr3_aa: CASSVDVRAEAFF; v_call: TRBV9; j_call: TRBJ1-1; d_call: .; clone_size: .
cdr3_nt: TGTGCCAGCAGCTTAACAGGGGCGCGAGGCACCGGGGAGCTGTTTTTT; cdr3_aa: CASSLTGARGTGELFF; v_call: TRBV7-8; j_call: TRBJ2-2; d_call: TRBD1; clone_size: once
cdr3_nt: TGCAGCGTTGGGACAGGGGTTAACTATGGCTACACCTTC; cdr3_aa: CSVGTGVNYGYTF; v_call: TRBV29-1; j_call: TRBJ1-2; d_call: TRBD1; clone_size: .
cdr3_nt: TGTGCCAGCAGCTCGGGGGGGGCAGATACGCAGTATTTT; cdr3_aa: CASSSGGADTQYF; v_call: TRBV7-6; j_call: TRBJ2-3; d_call: TRBD2; clone_size: .
cdr3_nt: TGTGCCAGCAGCCTGGGGCAGGGGAGAGGAGCCCAGCATTTT; cdr3_aa: CASSLGQGRGAQHF; v_call: TRBV6-1; j_call: TRBJ1-5; d_call: .; clone_size: .
cdr3_nt: TGTGCCAGCAGCTTACGGCTAGCGGGGGGGGATACGCAGTATTTT; cdr3_aa: CASSLRLAGGDTQYF; v_call: TRBV11-2; j_call: TRBJ2-3; d_call: TRBD2; clone_size: once
cdr3_nt: TGTGCGAGCGGGCCCACAGATACGCAGTATTTT; cdr3_aa: CASGPTDTQYF; v_call: TRBV2; j_call: TRBJ2-3; d_call: .; clone_size: .
cdr3_nt: TGTGCCAGCAGCGCGGGGGGGCTGGGCAATGAGCAGTTCTTC; cdr3_aa: CASSAGGLGNEQFF; v_call: TRBV2; j_call: TRBJ2-1; d_call: TRBD2; clone_size: .
cdr3_nt: TGTGCCAGCAGTGAAGAGGGGTACGAGCAGTACTTC; cdr3_aa: CASSEEGYEQYF; v_call: TRBV2; j_call: TRBJ2-7; d_call: .; clone_size: .
cdr3_nt: TGTGCCAGCAGTGAACTCCAGGCGCGCCAGGGCGAGCAGTACTTC; cdr3_aa: CASSELQARQGEQYF; v_call: TRBV6-1; j_call: TRBJ2-7; d_call: .; clone_size: .
cdr3_nt: TGCACCAGCAGCCAAGGACGGGGAAAAAGCACAGATACGCAGTATTTT; cdr3_aa: CTSSQGRGKSTDTQYF; v_call: TRBV1; j_call: TRBJ2-3; d_call: .; clone_size: .
cdr3_nt: TGTGCCAGCACCCAGGGGACGGATAGCTCCTACGAGCAGTACTTC; cdr3_aa: CASTQGTDSSYEQYF; v_call: TRBV6-1; j_call: TRBJ2-7; d_call: .; clone_size: .
cdr3_nt: TGCGCCAGCAGCCTCCGACAGGGGGCCTTGAACACTGAAGCTTTCTTT; cdr3_aa: CASSLRQGALNTEAFF; v_call: TRBV5-1; j_call: TRBJ1-1; d_call: TRBD1; clone_size: .
cdr3_nt: TGTGCCAGCAGTTTATTTGGGGCCAGTAACTATGGCTACACCTTC; cdr3_aa: CASSLFGASNYGYTF; v_call: TRBV27; j_call: TRBJ1-2; d_call: .; clone_size: .
cdr3_nt: TGTGCCAGAAGCCCACATCAGGAATCGGAGACCCAGTACTTC; cdr3_aa: CARSPHQESETQYF; v_call: TRBV7-5; j_call: TRBJ2-5; d_call: .; clone_size: .
cdr3_nt: TGTGCTAGTGGCCTTATAACTTCTCCCCGGACAGGGTATGGCCCAGGGGGCTACACCTTC; cdr3_aa: CASGLITSPRTGYGPGGYTF; v_call: TRBV12-5; j_call: TRBJ1-2; d_call: TRBD1; clone_size: .
cdr3_nt: TGTGCCAGCAGTCCTGGACAGTCCTATAATTCACCCCTCCACTTT; cdr3_aa: CASSPGQSYNSPLHF; v_call: TRBV28; j_call: TRBJ1-6; d_call: .; clone_size: .
cdr3_nt: TGTGCCAGCAGTGAAGCGCGTTTGGGCCCCAATGAGCAGTTCTTC; cdr3_aa: CASSEARLGPNEQFF; v_call: TRBV2; j_call: TRBJ2-1; d_call: .; clone_size: .